This T cell receptor beta chain appears in the sequencing data of a study of shared T cell receptors in the human thymus. V was pared by 7 bases and J by 0 bases, with 17 bases between. CDR3 length equals 16 residues. Germline CDR1 is SGHRS and CDR2 is YFSETQ. Assay used: immunoSEQ multiplex PCR; TCRdb lists only in-frame clones, some missing. This table holds hundreds of thousands of clones, over 75% found once. These sequences were also reported in another study, on human thymus T cells. That report notes: During corrective heart surgery, resections were taken, and the thymus tissue came from them. Use of V and J genes seemed skewed within the thymic and blood repertoires.

This sequence was found in a boy under two years old with a congenital heart defect. Sample: thymocytes. This chain connects TRBV5-1 to TRBJ1-5; D remains unclear. The CDR3 DNA sequence: TGCGCCAGCCTAATCCCCCTCTCGGGTAGCAATCAGCCCCAGCATTTT. It specifies CASLIPLSGSNQPQHF.